A selection of T cell receptor beta chains follows, all from one sample in a study of cytomegalovirus exposure and HLA in healthy donors. This table comes from immunoSEQ multiplex PCR, and its TCRdb copy is limited to in-frame clones, with some not included. The profile shows 90,000 to 150,000 clones, roughly 60% of them singletons. Sequencing was done on a sample of PBMCs. The receptors shown here come from a man aged 35-49 years in good health and CMV-seropositive. The CDR3 runs from the conserved cysteine through the conserved F or W. A D gene is named only where the DNA matches it firmly. The size of a clone is reported for some rows only, either as once, few or many, or as a class for expanded clones.

J: TRBJ1-1
size: .
D: .
V: TRBV14
DNA: TGTGCCAGCAGCCAAGATCGGGTCCTTCCGATGAACACTGAAGCTTTCTTT
CDR3: CASSQDRVLPMNTEAFF

J: TRBJ2-5
size: .
D: TRBD2
V: TRBV7-8
DNA: TGTGCCAGCAGCTTGGGTACCGGGACTAGCGGGCGAGAGACCCAGTACTTC
CDR3: CASSLGTGTSGRETQYF

J: TRBJ2-1
size: .
D: TRBD2
V: TRBV11-1
DNA: TGTGCCAGCAGCCAAGGGACTAGCGGGACCAATGAGCAGTTCTTC
CDR3: CASSQGTSGTNEQFF

J: TRBJ2-1
size: few
D: .
V: TRBV15
DNA: TGTGCCACCAGCAGAGAGGGGGAGGTCAATGAGCAGTTCTTC
CDR3: CATSREGEVNEQFF

J: TRBJ2-5
size: .
D: TRBD2
V: TRBV7-9
DNA: TGTGCCAGCAGCCCAAGCGGGGGGAAAGAGACCCAGTACTTC
CDR3: CASSPSGGKETQYF

J: TRBJ1-5
size: .
D: TRBD1
V: TRBV4-2
DNA: TGTGCCAGCAGCCAAGAGGGACAGGGTGTTCAGCCCCAGCATTTT
CDR3: CASSQEGQGVQPQHF

J: TRBJ1-4
size: .
D: .
V: TRBV5-1
DNA: TGCGCCAGCAGCGGGCAGGCCAATGAAAAACTGTTTTTT
CDR3: CASSGQANEKLFF

J: TRBJ2-7
size: .
D: TRBD2
V: TRBV14
DNA: TGTGCCAGCAGCCAAGGGTTGACTAGCGCCTACTACGAGCAGTACTTC
CDR3: CASSQGLTSAYYEQYF

J: TRBJ2-5
size: .
D: TRBD2
V: TRBV6-6
DNA: TGTGCCAGCGCCCGGGGGGGGGTTGGGGAGACCCAGTACTTC
CDR3: CASARGGVGETQYF

J: TRBJ1-1
size: few
D: .
V: TRBV28
DNA: TGTGCCAGCAGCCTTCGGGGGGATGACACTGAAGCTTTCTTT
CDR3: CASSLRGDDTEAFF

J: TRBJ1-5
size: .
D: .
V: TRBV4-1
DNA: TGCGCCAGCAGCCAAGCCCTTACCCAATCGACAGGCTACAATCAGCCCCAGCATTTT
CDR3: CASSQALTQSTGYNQPQHF

J: TRBJ1-5
size: .
D: TRBD1
V: TRBV19
DNA: TGTGCCAGTAGTGCCCTACAGGGGGTCAGCAATCAGCCCCAGCATTTT
CDR3: CASSALQGVSNQPQHF

J: TRBJ2-7
size: .
D: TRBD2
V: TRBV7-2
DNA: TGTGCCAGCAGCTTAGCCCGACTAGCGGGAGGGAAGGCCACCTCCTACGAGCAGTACTTC
CDR3: CASSLARLAGGKATSYEQYF

J: TRBJ1-2
size: .
D: .
V: TRBV2
DNA: TGTGCCAGCAGTGATGGAGGCGCTCACTATGGCTACACCTTC
CDR3: CASSDGGAHYGYTF

J: TRBJ2-4
size: .
D: .
V: TRBV2
DNA: TGTGCCAGCAGTGCCTCGGACAGACTCTTTTTAGCCAAAAACATTCAGTACTTC
CDR3: CASSASDRLFLAKNIQYF

J: TRBJ1-1
size: .
D: TRBD1
V: TRBV7-8
DNA: TGTGCCAGCAGCTTAGCCTGGCAGGGGGGCACTGAAGCTTTCTTT
CDR3: CASSLAWQGGTEAFF

J: TRBJ1-2
size: .
D: .
V: TRBV30
DNA: TGTGCCTGGAGTGTACGGAGGGATGGCTACACCTTC
CDR3: CAWSVRRDGYTF

J: TRBJ1-5
size: .
D: .
V: TRBV27
DNA: TGTGCCAGCAGTCGAGGGGGGGCGAATCGCAATCAGCCCCAGCATTTT
CDR3: CASSRGGANRNQPQHF

J: TRBJ2-5
size: .
D: TRBD2
V: TRBV27
DNA: TGTGCCAGCAGCGGGATAGCGGGAGGGCCGCGGGAGACCCAGTACTTC
CDR3: CASSGIAGGPRETQYF

J: TRBJ1-1
size: few
D: .
V: TRBV7-9
DNA: TGTGCCAGCAGCCCCCAGGGGACCGGGAACACTGAAGCTTTCTTT
CDR3: CASSPQGTGNTEAFF

J: TRBJ2-7
size: .
D: .
V: TRBV7-9
DNA: TGTGCCAGCAGCCCCACAGGGGCGGGATACGAGCAGTACTTC
CDR3: CASSPTGAGYEQYF

J: TRBJ1-4
size: few
D: .
V: TRBV7-8
DNA: TGTGCCAGCAGCTTAGCGACAGCAAAACTGTTTTTT
CDR3: CASSLATAKLFF

J: TRBJ1-4
size: .
D: .
V: TRBV5-5
DNA: TGTGCCAGCAGCTTGACGACAGGCTCCGGCGAAAAACTGTTTTTT
CDR3: CASSLTTGSGEKLFF

J: TRBJ2-5
size: .
D: .
V: TRBV9
DNA: TGTGCCAGCAGCGTAGGGGTAGGAGAAAGGCAAGAGACCCAGTACTTC
CDR3: CASSVGVGERQETQYF

J: TRBJ2-1
size: few
D: TRBD2
V: TRBV9
DNA: TGTGCCAGCAGCGGGGGACTAGCGAGAAGGAATGAGCAGTTCTTC
CDR3: CASSGGLARRNEQFF

J: TRBJ2-1
size: .
D: TRBD2
V: TRBV10-2
DNA: TGCGCCAGCAGTGAGCCGGCGGGGGGGGACAATGAGCAGTTCTTC
CDR3: CASSEPAGGDNEQFF

J: TRBJ1-1
size: .
D: .
V: TRBV6-6
DNA: TGTGCCAGCAGTACAACAGGGAACACTGAAGCTTTCTTT
CDR3: CASSTTGNTEAFF

J: TRBJ1-6
size: few
D: TRBD1
V: TRBV18
DNA: TGTGCCAGCTCACCACGAGCAGGGGGCATGAATTCACCCCTCCACTTT
CDR3: CASSPRAGGMNSPLHF

J: TRBJ2-7
size: .
D: TRBD2
V: TRBV2
DNA: TGTGCCAGCAGGAAAAGGAGCGGGGGGCCCAGCTCCTACGAGCAGTACTTC
CDR3: CASRKRSGGPSSYEQYF

J: TRBJ1-2
size: .
D: TRBD1
V: TRBV6-5
DNA: TGTGCCAGCAGGATACAGGGGTTGAGCTATGGCTACACCTTC
CDR3: CASRIQGLSYGYTF